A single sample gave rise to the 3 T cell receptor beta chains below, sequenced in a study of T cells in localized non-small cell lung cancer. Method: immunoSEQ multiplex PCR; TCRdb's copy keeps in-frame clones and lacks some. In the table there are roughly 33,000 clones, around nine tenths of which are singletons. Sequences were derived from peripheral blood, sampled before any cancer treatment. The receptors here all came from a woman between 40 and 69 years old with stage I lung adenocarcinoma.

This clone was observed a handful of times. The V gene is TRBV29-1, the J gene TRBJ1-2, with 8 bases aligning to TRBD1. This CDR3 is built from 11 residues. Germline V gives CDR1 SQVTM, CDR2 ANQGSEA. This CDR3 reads CSLQGAGGYTF. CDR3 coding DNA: TGCAGTCTCCAGGGGGCCGGAGGCTACACCTTC.

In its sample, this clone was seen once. CDR3 sequence: CASSLGGFYEQYF. CDR3 sequence (DNA): TGTGCCAGCAGTCTCGGAGGCTTCTACGAGCAGTACTTC. The chain combines TRBV27 with TRBJ2-7; D possibly corresponds to TRBD2 (5 bases). Per germline, CDR1 MNHEY and CDR2 SMNVEV (reference sequence). The CDR3 has 13 residues. Trimming pared 5 bases from V and 3 bases from J, leaving 11 bases between.

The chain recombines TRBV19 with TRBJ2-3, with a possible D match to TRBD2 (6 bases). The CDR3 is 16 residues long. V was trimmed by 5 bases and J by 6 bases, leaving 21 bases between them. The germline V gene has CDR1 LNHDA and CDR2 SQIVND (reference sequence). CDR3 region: CASSRSNSRGRDTQYF. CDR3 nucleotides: TGTGCCAGTAGTCGCTCAAACTCACGGGGGAGGGATACGCAGTATTTT.